The 5 T cell receptor beta chains below come from one sample, sequenced in a study of blood T cell repertoires in COVID-19. The table came from immunoSEQ multiplex PCR; TCRdb's copy has only in-frame clones and leaves some out. Found here are hundreds of thousands of clones, approximately 84% of them singletons; the top ten hold roughly 5.7%. The sample taken for sequencing was peripheral blood. Receptors were obtained from a man older than 75 with acute or convalescent COVID-19.

The gene calls are TRBV7-2 and TRBJ2-1; 10 bases align to TRBD2. The trim removed 4 bases at V and 0 bases at J, leaving 6 bases unmatched. Germline-derived CDR1 and CDR2 are SGHTA and FQGNSA. The length of the CDR3 is 17 residues. CDR3: CASSSRASGGSYNEQFF. CDR3 nucleotides: TGTGCCAGCAGCTCAAGGGCTAGCGGGGGCTCCTACAATGAGCAGTTCTTC.

The chain couples TRBV19 to TRBJ1-5; D ambiguous. The V gene's germline CDR1 is LNHDA and CDR2 SQIVND (reference sequence). The V and J ends lost 6 bases and 6 bases respectively, with 12 bases between them. The CDR3 totals 13 residues. This CDR3 is CASSQRVTQPQHF. CDR3 bases: TGTGCCAGTAGCCAGAGGGTTACTCAGCCCCAGCATTTT.

The V gene is TRBV30, the J gene TRBJ2-1; 8 bases are a match to TRBD1. V dropped 1 base and J dropped 9; count of bases not matched to a gene: 8. Germline CDR1 GTSNPN, CDR2 SVGIG (reference sequence). The CDR3 spans 14 residues. The CDR3 here is CAWSAWTGTFEQFF. DNA for the CDR3: TGTGCCTGGAGTGCCTGGACAGGGACATTTGAGCAGTTCTTC.

In DNA, the CDR3 is TGTGCCAGCGGACAACAGGGTTATTCACCCCTCCACTTT. This sequence encodes CASGQQGYSPLHF. The genes are TRBV6-5 and TRBJ1-6; the D gene is possibly TRBD1 (6 bases). The germline V and J ends were trimmed by 8 bases and 8 bases, with 13 bases remaining between them. The germline V gene has CDR1 MNHEY and CDR2 SVGAGI. The CDR3 runs to 13 residues.

The chain is built from TRBV5-4 and TRBJ1-2; no clear D. Germline V CDR1 and CDR2: SGHNT, YYREEE (reference sequence). This CDR3 is built from 13 residues. V was pared by 2 bases and J by 6 bases, with 11 bases between. CDR3 DNA: TGTGCCAGCAGCTTTTATCGGGAAAATGGCTACACCTTC. Protein product: CASSFYRENGYTF.